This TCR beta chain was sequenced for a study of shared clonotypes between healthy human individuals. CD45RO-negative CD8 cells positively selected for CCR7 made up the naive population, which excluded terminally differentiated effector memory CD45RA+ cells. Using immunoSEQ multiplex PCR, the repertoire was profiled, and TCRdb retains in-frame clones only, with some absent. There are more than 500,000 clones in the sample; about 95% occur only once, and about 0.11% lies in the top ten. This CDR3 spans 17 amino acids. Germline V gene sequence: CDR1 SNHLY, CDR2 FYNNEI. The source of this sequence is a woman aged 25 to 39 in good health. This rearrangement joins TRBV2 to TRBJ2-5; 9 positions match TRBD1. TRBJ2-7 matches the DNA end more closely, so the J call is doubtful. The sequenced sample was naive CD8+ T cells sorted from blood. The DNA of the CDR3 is TGTGCCAGCAGTGAAGCCACCGGGACAGGGCCCTCCTACGAGCAGTACTTC. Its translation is CASSEATGTGPSYEQYF.